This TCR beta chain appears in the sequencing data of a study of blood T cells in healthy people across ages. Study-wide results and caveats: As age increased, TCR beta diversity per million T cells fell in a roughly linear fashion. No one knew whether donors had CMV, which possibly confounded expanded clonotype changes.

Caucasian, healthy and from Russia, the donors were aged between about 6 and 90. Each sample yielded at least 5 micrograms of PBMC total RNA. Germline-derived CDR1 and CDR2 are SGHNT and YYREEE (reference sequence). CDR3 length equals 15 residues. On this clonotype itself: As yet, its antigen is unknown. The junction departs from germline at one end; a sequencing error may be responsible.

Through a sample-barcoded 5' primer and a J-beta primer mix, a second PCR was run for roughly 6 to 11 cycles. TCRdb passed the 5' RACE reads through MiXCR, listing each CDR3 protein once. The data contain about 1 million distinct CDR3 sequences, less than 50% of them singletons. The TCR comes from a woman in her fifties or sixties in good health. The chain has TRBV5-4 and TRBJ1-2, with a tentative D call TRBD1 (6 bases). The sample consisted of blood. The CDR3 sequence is CASRRNLGQYYGYTF. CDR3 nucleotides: TGTGCTAGCAGGAGAAACCTCGGACAGTACTATGGCTACACCTTC. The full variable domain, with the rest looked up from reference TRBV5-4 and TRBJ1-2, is ETGVTQSPTHLIKTRGQQVTLRCSSQSGHNTVSWYQQALGQGPQFIFQYYREEENGRGNFPPRFSGLQFPNYSSELNVNALELDDSALYLCASRRNLGQYYGYTFGSGTRLTVV.